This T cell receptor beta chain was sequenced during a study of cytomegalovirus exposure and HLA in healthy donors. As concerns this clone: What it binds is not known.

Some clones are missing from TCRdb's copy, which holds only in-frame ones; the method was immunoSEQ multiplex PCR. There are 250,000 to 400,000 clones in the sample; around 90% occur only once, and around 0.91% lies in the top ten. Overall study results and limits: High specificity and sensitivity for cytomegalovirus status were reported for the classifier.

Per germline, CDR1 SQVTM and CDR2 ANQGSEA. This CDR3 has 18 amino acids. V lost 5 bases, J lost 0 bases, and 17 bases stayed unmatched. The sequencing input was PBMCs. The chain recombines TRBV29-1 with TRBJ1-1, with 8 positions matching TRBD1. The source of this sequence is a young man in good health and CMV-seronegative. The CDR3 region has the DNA TGCAGCGTTCCCTTAGAAGACAGGGGCAGAACTATGAACACTGAAGCTTTCTTT. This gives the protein CSVPLEDRGRTMNTEAFF.